This T cell receptor beta chain was identified in a study of identical twins. Study-wide results and limits: Partly confounded zero-insertion analyses could result from invariant MAIT and iNKT cells.

Trimming shortened V by 1 base and J by 9 bases, and 4 bases separated the two germline ends. Germline V gene sequence: CDR1 SEHNR, CDR2 FQNEAQ (reference sequence). The CDR3 sequence is 12 residues long. A universal primer site arose from template switching, and cDNA bore unique molecular identifiers. TCRdb analysed the 5' RACE reads with MiXCR anew, one entry per CDR3 protein. The table has under 1 million distinct CDR3 sequences, 10% to 15% seen once. This clonotype was counted between two and nine times. Its antigen is still unknown. The same data also contributed to another study, on yellow fever vaccine responses in identical twins.

The genes are TRBV7-9 and TRBJ1-6; no definite D call. This TCR was sampled from a woman aged 18 to 35 in good health. The sequencing sample was made of PBMCs. CDR3 residues: CASSLEASPLHF. The CDR3 nucleotides read TGTGCCAGCAGCTTAGAAGCTTCACCCCTCCACTTT.